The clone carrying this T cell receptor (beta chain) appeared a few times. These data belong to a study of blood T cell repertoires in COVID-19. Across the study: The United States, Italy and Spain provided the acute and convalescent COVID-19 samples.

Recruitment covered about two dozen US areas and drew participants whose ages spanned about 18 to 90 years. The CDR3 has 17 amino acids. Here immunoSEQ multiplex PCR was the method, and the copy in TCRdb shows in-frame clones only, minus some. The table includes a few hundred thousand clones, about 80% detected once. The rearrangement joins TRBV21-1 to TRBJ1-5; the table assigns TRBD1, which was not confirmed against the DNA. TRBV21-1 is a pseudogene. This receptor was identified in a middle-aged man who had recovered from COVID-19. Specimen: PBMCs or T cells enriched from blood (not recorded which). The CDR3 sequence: CASSKGHSTGDNQPQHF. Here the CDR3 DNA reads TGTGCCAGCAGCAAAGGTCATTCGACAGGGGATAATCAGCCCCAGCATTTT.